This T cell receptor (beta chain) is from a study of beta chain features in type 1 diabetes (dated by TCRdb to the late 2010s). Turning to the overall study: Mean age, gender distribution, total cell number and subset yield did not differ between patients and healthy donors. In the study, recently diagnosed type 1 diabetes patients and matched healthy donors were compared on the TCRB repertoires of their sorted circulating CD4+ T cell subsets. Naive and central memory subsets were obtained from all 30 or so donors, but regulatory and stem cell-like memory subsets were isolated from only 8 patients and roughly 8 healthy donors. Across all samples, 90 million to 130 million sorted cells were examined, and cell number per subset correlated strongly with RNA yield.

Comment on this clone: What this receptor recognizes is not known. One end of the junction varies from germline; a read error may be responsible.

A single peripheral blood draw of approximately 110 mL on average was collected from each donor into heparinised tubes. A BD FACSAria II and a panel including CD45RO, CCR7, CD25, CD127, CD95 and CD27 were used to sort naive, central memory, regulatory and stem cell-like memory CD4+ T cells. A purity above 98% was achieved for all sorted populations. PBMCs were isolated immediately by Lymphoprep density gradient centrifugation and stained directly without culture. So that batch effects would be minimized, each experiment stained and sorted samples in pairs, pairing one healthy donor with one patient. From a lookup of the germline V gene (reference sequence), CDR1 and CDR2 are SSHAT and FNYEAQ. The CDR3 goes from the cysteine to the phenylalanine over 11 residues. Only the CDR3 region is kept as DNA, spanning 33 bases read in frame from base 1. What the work shows at the level of the full study, not this receptor alone: Fewer insertions and more nucleotide deletions at VDJ recombination sites were observed in patients with type 1 diabetes, implying thymic rearrangement abnormalities. PCR might favor shorter templates, but patient and control samples were amplified and corrected together, so any skew would affect both groups equally. In all four CD4+ subsets, TCRB CDR3 length was moderately but significantly shorter in type 1 diabetes patients. Naive, central memory and regulatory TCRB repertoires appeared to be more alike among patients than among healthy donors. Only small numbers of individuals were included in the HLA sub-analyses, which left unresolved whether HLA type had any influence on TCRB rearrangement. Because cDNA was sequenced instead of genomic DNA, highly expressing activated cells could be over-represented, though the groups showed no difference in activation or CD3 levels.

All of the isolated RNA was reverse transcribed with the High Capacity cDNA Reverse Transcription Kit, so expressed TCRB transcripts were sequenced. For stem cell-like memory T cell samples, survey-depth immunoSEQ sequencing was used, averaging approximately 1 million total reads per sample. Sorted cells were lysed in RLT buffer, and RNA was extracted using DNase-treated RNeasy Micro or Mini kits according to cell number. To prevent cross-contamination, each cell subset was processed individually, whereas patient and healthy donor samples were processed jointly. TCRB sequences were amplified from cDNA with the immunoSEQ multiplex PCR, producing 87-bp fragments spanning the CDR3 region. Sequencing of the amplicons was performed on the Illumina HiSeq platform. The authors' analysis ran thus. Synthetic template baselines were used to correct PCR bias computationally, reads within Hamming distance 2 were collapsed, and singletons that could not be merged were discarded. By aligning reads against IMGT, V, D and J genes, CDR3 length, and insertions or deletions at six rearrangement sites were assigned. Within each subset, clonotype counts were normalized to sorted cell number, after which true diversity and Gini coefficients were computed with the tcR R package. The overlap coefficient, calculated on TCRB nucleotide sequences, was used to measure repertoire sharing. TCRdb re-hosts the immuneACCESS table, in-frame sequences only. Its copies lack some clones; in the studies checked, an unresolved V gene accounts for under half of them, and the cause for the rest is not known. Clonal size and the V and J genes are those of that table, whereas D and trimming came from the DNA. The sample table contains around 99,000 clones; only one count was recorded for almost 40% of them. 0.065% of the sample belongs to the ten largest clones.

The source material was stem cell memory CD4+ T cells from blood. The cell subset or site label of this sample denotes: stem cell-like memory CD4+ T cells. This clonotype originated in a woman aged 18-35 years in good health. The V and J genes are TRBV7-7 and TRBJ1-1, with no reliable assignment of the D segment. The CDR3 sequence is CASSRKRGAFF. The base sequence is TGTGCTAGCAGCCGGAAGCGTGGAGCTTTCTTT.